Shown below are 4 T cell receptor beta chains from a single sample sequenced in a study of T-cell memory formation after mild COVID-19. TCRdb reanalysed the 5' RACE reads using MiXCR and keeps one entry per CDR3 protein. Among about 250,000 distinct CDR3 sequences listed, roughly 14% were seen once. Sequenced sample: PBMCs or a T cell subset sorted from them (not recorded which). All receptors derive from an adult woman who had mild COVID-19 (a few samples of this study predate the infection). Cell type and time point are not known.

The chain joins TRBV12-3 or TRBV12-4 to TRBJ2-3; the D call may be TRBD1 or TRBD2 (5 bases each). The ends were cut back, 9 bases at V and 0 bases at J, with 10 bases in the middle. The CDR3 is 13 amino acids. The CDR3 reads CASKEGSTDTQYF. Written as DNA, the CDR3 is TGTGCCAGTAAAGAGGGGAGCACAGATACGCAGTATTTT.

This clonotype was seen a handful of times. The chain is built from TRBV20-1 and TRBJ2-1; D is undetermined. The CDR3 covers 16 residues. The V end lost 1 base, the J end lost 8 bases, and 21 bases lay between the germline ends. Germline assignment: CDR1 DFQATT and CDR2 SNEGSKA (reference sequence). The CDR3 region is CSARGASRAMGYEQFF. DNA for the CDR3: TGCAGTGCTAGAGGGGCCTCTAGGGCAATGGGTTATGAGCAGTTCTTC.

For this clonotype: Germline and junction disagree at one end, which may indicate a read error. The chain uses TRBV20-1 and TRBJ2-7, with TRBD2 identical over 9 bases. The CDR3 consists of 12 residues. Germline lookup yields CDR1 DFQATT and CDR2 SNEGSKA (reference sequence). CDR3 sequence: CSAKREVLEQCF. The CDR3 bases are TGCAGTGCTAAGCGGGAGGTGCTCGAGCAGTGCTTC.

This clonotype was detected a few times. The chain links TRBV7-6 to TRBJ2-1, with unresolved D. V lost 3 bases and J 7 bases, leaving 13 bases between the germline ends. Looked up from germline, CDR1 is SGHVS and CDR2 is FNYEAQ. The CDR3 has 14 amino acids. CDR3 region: CASSFGPSENEQFF. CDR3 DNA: TGTGCCAGCAGCTTCGGTCCTTCGGAAAATGAGCAGTTCTTC.